Listed here are 30 T cell receptor beta chains from one sample, sequenced in a study of blood T cell repertoires in COVID-19. Assay used: immunoSEQ multiplex PCR; TCRdb lists only in-frame clones, some missing. The table has approximately 200,000 clones, about 86% seen once. Sequenced input: peripheral blood. Source of these receptors: a woman between 50 and 59 years old with acute or convalescent COVID-19.

The V call is TRBV18, the J call TRBJ1-3, with 7 bases matching TRBD1. CDR3 length: 15 amino acids. CDR1 is KGHSH, CDR2 LQKENI, per germline. The V segment lost 1 base and the J segment 3 bases; nucleotides outside the gene matches: 3. CDR3 DNA sequence: TGTGCCAGCTCACCACAGGGGGCAAATGGAAACACCATATATTTT. This encodes CASSPQGANGNTIYF. The full variable domain, with the rest looked up from reference TRBV18 and TRBJ1-3, is NAGVMQNPRHLVRRRGQEARLRCSPMKGHSHVYWYRQLPEEGLKFMVYLQKENIIDESGMPKERFSAEFPKEGPSILRIQQVVRGDSAAYFCASSPQGANGNTIYFGEGSWLTVV.

The chain joins TRBV7-8 to TRBJ2-7, with 9 bases fitting TRBD1. The CDR3 loop spans 15 amino acids. The germline CDR1 and CDR2 sequences are SGHVS and FQNEAQ. V was clipped by 4 bases and J by 4 bases; unmatched bases: 8. The DNA of the CDR3 is TGTGCCAGCAGCTCACAGGGGGCGGCGGGATACGAGCAGTACTTC. It yields the protein CASSSQGAAGYEQYF.

The chain links TRBV15 to TRBJ1-4, with no clear D. This CDR3 has 16 residues. V lost 5 bases to trimming and J lost 0 bases, with 13 bases between them. Per germline, CDR1 LNHNV and CDR2 YYDKDF (reference sequence). The CDR3: CATSPRSHTTNEKLFF. DNA for the CDR3: TGTGCCACCAGCCCCCGCTCCCACACAACTAATGAAAAACTGTTTTTT.

The gene calls are TRBV27 and TRBJ1-5, with D possibly matching TRBD1 (5 bases). CDR1 and CDR2 from the germline V gene are MNHEY and SMNVEV (reference sequence). Deletions cut 2 bases from V and 3 bases from J, with 11 bases between. The CDR3 is 15 amino acids. In nucleotides, the CDR3 is TGTGCCAGCAGTTTAAGGCAGGGTTTCAATCAGCCCCAGCATTTT. It specifies CASSLRQGFNQPQHF.

V and J are TRBV5-1 and TRBJ1-1, with D maybe TRBD1 (6 bases). Germline CDR1 is SGHRS and CDR2 is YFSETQ. CDR3 length: 15 amino acids. V dropped 6 bases and J dropped 0 bases, with 15 bases sitting between them. CDR3 loop: CASTPVQGLNTEAFF. CDR3 coding DNA: TGCGCCAGCACCCCCGTACAGGGCCTGAACACTGAAGCTTTCTTT.

In this sample, this clone turned up once. V usage is TRBV7-2 and J usage is TRBJ2-7, with D uncertain. Trimming removed 5 bases from V and 1 base from J, with 15 bases in between. CDR3 length: 15 amino acids. CDR1 SGHTA and CDR2 FQGNSA come from the germline V gene. The DNA for the CDR3 is TGTGCCAGCAGCGGCGGAACCGGAAGATCCTACGAGCAGTACTTC. It translates to CASSGGTGRSYEQYF. The variable domain in full, completed from reference TRBV7-2 and TRBJ2-7, reads GAGVSQSPSNKVTEKGKDVELRCDPISGHTALYWYRQSLGQGLEFLIYFQGNSAPDKSGLPSDRFSAERTGGSVSTLTIQRTQQEDSAVYLCASSGGTGRSYEQYFGPGTRLTVT.

This clone was seen a handful of times. The V call is TRBV5-8, the J call TRBJ2-7, with a tentative D call TRBD1 (6 bases). The germline V gene has CDR1 SGHTS and CDR2 YDEGEE. This CDR3 contains 16 residues. V lost 4 bases, J lost 2 bases, and 19 bases lay in between. CDR3 DNA: TGTGCCAGCAGCGAAACGGGACACAGCTCCCCCTACGAGCAGTACTTC. Its translation is CASSETGHSSPYEQYF.

The V and J genes are TRBV6-2 or TRBV6-3 and TRBJ2-7, with 7 bases that match TRBD2. This CDR3 has 15 residues. V was pared by 2 bases and J by 2 bases, with 6 bases of the junction left unmatched. Germline CDR1 reads MNHEY; CDR2 reads SVGEGT. This CDR3 reads CASSYGAGLPYEQYF. In DNA, the CDR3 is TGTGCCAGCAGTTACGGAGCGGGGCTACCCTACGAGCAGTACTTC.

V usage is TRBV6-2 or TRBV6-3 and J usage is TRBJ2-2, with 10 bases that match TRBD2. Germline assignment: CDR1 MNHEY and CDR2 SVGEGT. V dropped 5 bases and J dropped 2; count of bases not matched to a gene: 2. This CDR3 region has 15 residues. This CDR3 is CASSRTSGNTGELFF. For the CDR3, the DNA is TGTGCCAGCAGTCGGACTAGCGGAAACACCGGGGAGCTGTTTTTT.

This chain uses TRBV19 with TRBJ1-3; D may be TRBD1 (6 bases). Germline assignment: CDR1 LNHDA and CDR2 SQIVND (reference sequence). Trimming took off 5 bases at V and 6 bases at J, with 11 bases between the two ends. The length of the CDR3 is 13 residues. CDR3 region: CASSLGDTNTIYF. DNA of the CDR3: TGTGCCAGTAGTTTGGGGGACACAAACACCATATATTTT.

The chain carries TRBV11-2 and TRBJ1-1; D not certain. CDR1 SGHAT and CDR2 FQNNGV come from the germline V gene. Trimming pared 3 bases from V and 0 bases from J, leaving 11 bases between. The CDR3 runs 15 residues. This CDR3 is CASSLSNEMNTEAFF. CDR3 coding DNA: TGTGCCAGCAGCTTGAGCAATGAGATGAACACTGAAGCTTTCTTT.

This chain connects TRBV2 to TRBJ2-1, with 8 bases lining up with TRBD2. Germline values: CDR1 SNHLY, CDR2 FYNNEI. V gave up 3 bases and J gave up 7 bases; unmatched junction bases: 8. The CDR3 spans 15 residues. In DNA, the CDR3 is TGTGCCAGCAGTGAGCAAGCGGGAGAGGTGAATGAGCAGTTCTTC. Its translation: CASSEQAGEVNEQFF.

This clone was observed a single time. The rearrangement links TRBV5-1 to TRBJ2-1, with TRBD2 as a possible D gene (6 bases). V was trimmed by 2 bases and J by 0 bases, leaving 9 bases between them. Germline V gene lookup returns CDR1 SGHRS and CDR2 YFSETQ. This CDR3 contains 15 residues. The CDR3 nucleotides are TGCGCCAGCAGCTTCGGGGGTAACTCCTACAATGAGCAGTTCTTC. Its translation: CASSFGGNSYNEQFF.

This rearrangement joins TRBV7-2 to TRBJ1-2; D might be TRBD1 (6 bases). CDR3 length equals 16 residues. Germline-derived CDR1 and CDR2 are SGHTA and FQGNSA. The V end was cut by 2 bases, the J end by 6 bases, with 19 bases between. The CDR3 sequence is CASSLRHREGSDGYTF. The CDR3 DNA sequence: TGTGCCAGCAGCTTACGGCACAGGGAAGGAAGTGATGGCTACACCTTC.

This clone has a single count. The gene calls are TRBV7-9 and TRBJ2-1; the D is unclear. Trimming pared 3 bases from V and 4 bases from J, leaving 16 bases between. The CDR3 covers 16 residues. Germline CDR1 reads SEHNR; CDR2 reads FQNEAQ (reference sequence). CDR3 residues: CASSFPAERIYNEQFF. In DNA form, the CDR3 reads TGTGCCAGCAGCTTCCCGGCGGAACGGATATACAATGAGCAGTTCTTC.

This chain connects TRBV5-6 to TRBJ1-6, with D perhaps matching TRBD1 (5 bases). With 1 base removed from V and 9 bases from J, the gap between germline ends came to 11 bases. This CDR3 spans 14 amino acids. CDR1 is SGHDT, CDR2 YYEEEE, per germline. The CDR3 sequence: CASSLWGAGSPLHF. The CDR3 DNA is TGTGCCAGCAGCTTGTGGGGCGCAGGTTCACCCCTCCACTTT.

Worth noting for this clone: Other DNA sequences in the sample encode the same CDR3. The CDR3 DNA reads TGCGCCAGCAGCTTGGAGCGGGGGACAGATACGCAGTATTTT. Its protein is CASSLERGTDTQYF. This rearrangement joins TRBV5-1 to TRBJ2-3; 8 nucleotides agree with TRBD2. The length of the CDR3 is 14 residues. CDR1 and CDR2 (germline): SGHRS, YFSETQ. V shed 0 bases, J shed 3 bases, and the junction held 0 bases outside the gene matches.

This clone appeared once. The same CDR3 arises from other DNA sequences in this sample as well. The V gene is TRBV7-2, the J gene TRBJ1-3; D remains ambiguous. Germline CDR1 and CDR2: SGHTA and FQGNSA. The CDR3 runs 14 residues. Trimming removed 2 bases from V and 0 bases from J, with 5 bases in between. The CDR3 loop is CASSLLSSGNTIYF. The CDR3 region has the DNA TGTGCCAGCAGCTTATTGAGCTCTGGAAACACCATATATTTT.

V is TRBV5-5 and J is TRBJ2-2, with a possible D match to TRBD1 (6 bases). The CDR3 runs to 17 residues. CDR1 SGHKS and CDR2 YYEKEE come from the germline V gene (reference sequence). V lost 2 bases and J 5 bases, leaving 19 bases between the germline ends. The DNA for the CDR3 is TGTGCCAGCAGCTTTACCGAGGGCAGGGGACGGACCGGGGAGCTGTTTTTT. It is translated as CASSFTEGRGRTGELFF.

The rearrangement links TRBV7-8 to TRBJ2-3, with 10 bases fitting TRBD2. The CDR3 length is 15 residues. In germline, CDR1 is SGHVS, CDR2 FQNEAQ. V gave up 6 bases and J gave up 3 bases; unmatched junction bases: 6. The CDR3 loop is CASSLTGLATDTQYF. The CDR3 DNA reads TGTGCCAGCAGTCTAACGGGACTAGCGACAGATACGCAGTATTTT.

The chain links TRBV11-2 to TRBJ1-1, with a tentative D call TRBD1 (5 bases). The V end lost 2 bases, the J end lost 6 bases, and 10 bases lay between the germline ends. CDR1 and CDR2 (germline): SGHAT, FQNNGV. The CDR3 runs 13 residues. The CDR3 reads CASSLTGGAEAFF. In nucleotides, the CDR3 is TGTGCCAGCAGCTTAACAGGCGGCGCTGAAGCTTTCTTT. The variable domain in full, with the rest retrieved from reference TRBV11-2 and TRBJ1-1, is EAGVAQSPRYKIIEKRQSVAFWCNPISGHATLYWYQQILGQGPKLLIQFQNNGVVDDSQLPKDRFSAERLKGVDSTLKIQPAKLEDSAVYLCASSLTGGAEAFFGQGTRLTVV.

The V call is TRBV6-4, the J call TRBJ2-7; 10 positions match TRBD2. The CDR3 has 14 residues. The J segment lost 3 bases and the V segment lost 2 bases, leaving 1 base of the junction unmatched. Germline assignment: CDR1 MRHNA and CDR2 SNTAGT. In DNA form, the CDR3 reads TGTGCCAGCAGTGACCGGACTAGCGGCTACGAGCAGTACTTC. It encodes CASSDRTSGYEQYF.

CDR3 sequence: CASSLGQDGYREAFF. Here the CDR3 DNA reads TGTGCCAGCAGCTTAGGACAGGACGGTTATAGGGAAGCTTTCTTT. V is TRBV11-3 and J is TRBJ1-1, with a weak D call TRBD1 (6 bases). V lost 1 base and J 8 bases, leaving 17 bases between the germline ends. CDR3 length equals 15 residues. The germline V gene encodes CDR1 SGHNT and CDR2 YENEEA.

This chain connects TRBV5-1 to TRBJ2-5; TRBD2 is a possible D gene (6 bases). Germline loops: CDR1 SGHRS, CDR2 YFSETQ. With 0 bases removed from V and 5 bases from J, the gap between germline ends came to 8 bases. The CDR3 extends over 13 amino acids. CDR3 nucleotides: TGCGCCAGCAGCTTGGCGGGAGACGAGACCCAGTACTTC. Protein product: CASSLAGDETQYF.

The rearrangement links TRBV19 to TRBJ1-2, with 10 bases matching TRBD1. In germline, CDR1 is LNHDA, CDR2 SQIVND (reference sequence). The CDR3 has 15 residues. V lost 5 bases, J lost 3 bases, and 6 bases stayed unmatched. CDR3 protein: CASSSRQGADYGYTF. The CDR3, as DNA: TGTGCCAGTAGTTCGCGACAGGGGGCTGACTATGGCTACACCTTC.

V gene TRBV7-2 combines with J gene TRBJ1-1; weak D call: TRBD1 (5 bases). The length of the CDR3 is 15 residues. Per germline, CDR1 SGHTA and CDR2 FQGNSA. Trimming cost V 6 bases and J 4 bases, with 18 bases left between them. The CDR3 sequence is CASRPGGRDVTEAFF. In nucleotides, the CDR3 is TGTGCCAGCAGGCCCGGGGGGAGGGATGTCACTGAAGCTTTCTTT.

The V call is TRBV14, the J call TRBJ1-1; TRBD1 is a possible D gene (6 bases). Germline V gene lookup returns CDR1 SGHDN and CDR2 FVKESK. CDR3 length: 14 residues. Trimming shortened V by 5 bases and J by 4 bases, and 14 bases separated the two germline ends. The CDR3 region is CASSVRGLTTEAFF. For the CDR3, the DNA is TGTGCCAGCAGCGTCAGGGGTTTGACCACTGAAGCTTTCTTT.

The rearrangement joins TRBV18 to TRBJ1-5, with TRBD1 identical over 8 bases. With 4 bases clipped from V and 5 bases from J, the junction kept 4 bases outside the gene matches. This CDR3 comprises 14 residues. Germline V gene data show CDR1 as KGHSH and CDR2 as LQKENI. The CDR3 loop is CASSHLDRDQPQHF. The DNA of the CDR3 is TGTGCCAGCTCACACCTGGACAGGGATCAGCCCCAGCATTTT.

This chain links TRBV6-5 with TRBJ2-5; TRBD1 matches 7 bases. Germline V lookup: CDR1 MNHEY, CDR2 SVGAGI. The J segment lost 2 bases and the V segment lost 5 bases, leaving 8 bases of the junction unmatched. The CDR3 totals 15 residues. CDR3 in DNA: TGTGCCAGCAGTACCAGGGGGAGTCGGCAAGAGACCCAGTACTTC. Translation: CASSTRGSRQETQYF.

The chain links TRBV24-1 to TRBJ2-3, with 8 bases aligning to TRBD2. This CDR3 has 14 residues. Germline V gene sequence: CDR1 KGHDR, CDR2 SFDVKD. The trim removed 4 bases at V and 5 bases at J, leaving 4 bases unmatched. The CDR3 is CATSETGGQDTQYF. In DNA form, the CDR3 reads TGTGCCACCAGTGAAACGGGAGGGCAAGATACGCAGTATTTT.